This TCR beta chain is from a study of neoadjuvant nivolumab and ipilimumab in lung cancer. The study, taken as a whole, reports: Resected tumors had greater TCR richness and clonality than uninvolved lung.

The V gene end was trimmed by 0 bases and the J gene end by 1 base; junction bases not matched to a gene: 10. Germline CDR1 reads SGHDT; CDR2 reads YYEEEE. The CDR3 sequence is 18 residues long. With respect to this clone: The antigen remains unidentified.

TCRdb's copy holds only in-frame clones and misses some; the assay was immunoSEQ multiplex PCR. The table records thousands of clones, 91% of them present only once. The sequencing here drew on blood, taken after neoadjuvant nivolumab, alone or with ipilimumab, at or shortly before surgery. The chain combines TRBV5-6 with TRBJ2-5, with TRBD2 identical over 9 bases. The sequence was collected from an adult with non-small cell lung cancer. Some clones in this sample may be carry-over from other donors' samples. The CDR3 spells CASSLAGLRGGSQETQYF. CDR3 nucleotides: TGTGCCAGCAGCTTGGCCGGTCTGCGGGGGGGCTCCCAAGAGACCCAGTACTTC.